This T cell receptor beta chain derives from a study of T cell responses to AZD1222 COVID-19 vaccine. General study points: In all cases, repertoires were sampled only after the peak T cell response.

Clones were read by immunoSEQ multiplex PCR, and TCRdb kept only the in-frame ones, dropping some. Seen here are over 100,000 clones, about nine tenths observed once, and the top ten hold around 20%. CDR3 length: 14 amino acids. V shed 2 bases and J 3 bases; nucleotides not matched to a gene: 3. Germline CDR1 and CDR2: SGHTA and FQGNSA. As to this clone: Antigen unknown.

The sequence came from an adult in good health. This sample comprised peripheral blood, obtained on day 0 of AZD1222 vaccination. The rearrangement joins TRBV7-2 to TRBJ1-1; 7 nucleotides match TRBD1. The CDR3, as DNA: TGTGCCAGCAGCTTAAGGGGGCGAGACACTGAAGCTTTCTTT. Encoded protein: CASSLRGRDTEAFF.